This T cell receptor (beta chain) originates from a study of breast tumors, draining lymph nodes, adjacent tissues. Broader study findings: Findings are consistent with lymph node origin and intratumoral expansion of most tumor T cells.

In regard to this clonotype: The target antigen is unknown.

CDR1 is SQVTM, CDR2 ANQGSEA, per germline. The CDR3 sequence is 11 residues long. Deletions cut 4 bases from V and 8 bases from J, with 11 bases between. TCRdb redid the calling of the multiplex PCR reads with MiXCR, one entry per CDR3 protein. The table records approximately 200,000 distinct CDR3 sequences, over 25% of them present only once. Axillary draining lymph nodes of breast cancer patients supplied the node samples. Sequencing used axillary lymph node tissue. The chain carries TRBV29-1 and TRBJ1-1; possibly TRBD1 for D (6 bases). This sequence originates from a female donor with breast cancer. Some clones in this sample may be carry-over from other donors' samples. CDR3 loop: CSVVGTREAFF. The CDR3 DNA reads as TGCAGCGTTGTGGGGACAAGAGAAGCTTTCTTT.